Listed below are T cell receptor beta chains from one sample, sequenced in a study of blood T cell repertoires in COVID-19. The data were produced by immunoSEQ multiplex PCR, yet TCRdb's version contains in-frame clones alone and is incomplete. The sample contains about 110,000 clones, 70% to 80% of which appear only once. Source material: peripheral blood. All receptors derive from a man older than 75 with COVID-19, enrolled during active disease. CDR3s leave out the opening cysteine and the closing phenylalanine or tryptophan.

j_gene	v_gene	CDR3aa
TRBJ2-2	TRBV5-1	ASNPASGETGELF
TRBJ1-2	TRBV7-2	ASRTPRDGNYGYT
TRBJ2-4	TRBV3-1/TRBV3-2	ASSPRQGEMH
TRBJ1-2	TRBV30	AWRSTGANGYT
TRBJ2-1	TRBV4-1	ASSQYYGQHNEQF
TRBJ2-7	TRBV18	ASSPGQELQQY
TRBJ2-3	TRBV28	ASSLSGIPDTQY
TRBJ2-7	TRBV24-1	ATSDYRSYEQY
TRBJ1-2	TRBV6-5	ASILDRGYDYT
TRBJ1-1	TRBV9	ASSVGDRLNTEAF
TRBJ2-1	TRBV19	ASSLAVEQF
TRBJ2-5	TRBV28	ASTRGTGFKETQY
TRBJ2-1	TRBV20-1	SASANFFGGDYNEQF
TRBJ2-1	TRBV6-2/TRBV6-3	ASSYSLTDTQEF
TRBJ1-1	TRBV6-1	ASSEPLPLEAF
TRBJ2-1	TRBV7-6	ASSLETSGSRYNEQF
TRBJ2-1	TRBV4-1	ASSQDNSPTYNEQF
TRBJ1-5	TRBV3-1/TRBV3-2	ASSRGGGYSNQPQH
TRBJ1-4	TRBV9	ASSPSGTANEKLF
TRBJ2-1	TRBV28	ASSRLAGSPRNEQF
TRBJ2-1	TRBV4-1	ASSQGSSGRAYNEQF
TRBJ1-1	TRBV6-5	ASTPERGGGTEAF
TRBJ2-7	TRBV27	ASTEGQGTYEQY
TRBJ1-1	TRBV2	ASSGRNRENTEAF
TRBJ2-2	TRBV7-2	ASSLYDSANTGELF
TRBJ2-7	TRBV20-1	SAEPMYEQY
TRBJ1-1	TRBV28	ASTPGGHNANTEAF
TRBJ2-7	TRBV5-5	ASSFTAGSYEQY
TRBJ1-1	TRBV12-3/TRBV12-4	ASSPQENTEAF
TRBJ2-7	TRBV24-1	ATITRQARRPYEQY
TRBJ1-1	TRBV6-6	ASSRGAEEAF
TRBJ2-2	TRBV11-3	ASRPGQGNTGELF
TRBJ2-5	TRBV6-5	ASKPTGEYQETQY